These T cell receptor beta chains were read from a single sample in a study of neurological immune-mediated disorders. In TCRdb, the 5' RACE reads were re-called with MiXCR into one record per CDR3 protein. The sample contains about 62,000 distinct CDR3 sequences, 3.5% to 4.5% of which appear only once. Material: PBMCs. These receptors originate from a woman aged 50 to 60 with multiple sclerosis. CDR3s include the opening cysteine and the closing phenylalanine or tryptophan. D genes are given only for firm matches. For some rows the clone size is stated as once, few or many, or as a class when expanded; others skip it.

V: TRBV7-6; D: TRBD2; size: few; J: TRBJ2-2; DNA: TGTGCCAGCAGGGTAGCGGGCACCGGGGAGCTGTTTTTT; CDR3: CASRVAGTGELFF
V: TRBV7-9; D: TRBD1; size: -; J: TRBJ1-5; DNA: TGTGCCAGCAGCCCCCAGACAGGGCAGCCCCAGAATTTT; CDR3: CASSPQTGQPQNF
V: TRBV11-2; D: -; size: many; J: TRBJ1-2; DNA: TGTGCCAGCAGCTTAGAGGGAGATGGCTACACCTTC; CDR3: CASSLEGDGYTF
V: TRBV10-3; D: -; size: many; J: TRBJ2-7; DNA: TGTGCCATTGGGGACGGAACATCCTACGAGCAGTACTTC; CDR3: CAIGDGTSYEQYF
V: TRBV14; D: -; size: many; J: TRBJ1-2; DNA: TGTGCCAGCAGCCAACCCTCGCGGGGGTTCGCTGGCTACACCTTC; CDR3: CASSQPSRGFAGYTF
V: TRBV12-3/TRBV12-4; D: TRBD1; size: many; J: TRBJ1-5; DNA: TGTGCCAGCAGTCCCGGACAGGGAGGGATAATTCAGCCCCAGCATTTT; CDR3: CASSPGQGGIIQPQHF
V: TRBV7-9; D: -; size: many; J: TRBJ1-5; DNA: TGTGCCAGCAGCCTTCTAGGGATAGGCAATCAGCCCCAGCATTTT; CDR3: CASSLLGIGNQPQHF
V: TRBV7-2; D: TRBD2; size: many; J: TRBJ2-3; DNA: TGTGCCAGCAGCTTAGCGCCAGCGGGAGCATCGGATACGCAGTATTTT; CDR3: CASSLAPAGASDTQYF
V: TRBV20-1; D: -; size: many; J: TRBJ2-1; DNA: TGCAGTGCTAGCTCGCGGGACGTAAAGAAAGGGCAGTTCTTC; CDR3: CSASSRDVKKGQFF
V: TRBV24-1; D: -; size: many; J: TRBJ1-1; DNA: TGTGCCACCAGTACAGGGACTGACACTGAAGCTTTCTTT; CDR3: CATSTGTDTEAFF
V: TRBV24-1; D: TRBD1; size: many; J: TRBJ1-5; DNA: TGTGCCACCAGTGGTCGGGACAGCTATCAGCCCCAGCATTTT; CDR3: CATSGRDSYQPQHF
V: TRBV2; D: TRBD2; size: many; J: TRBJ2-7; DNA: TGTGCCAGCAGTAAACTAGCGGGTGCAACCTACGAGCAGTACTTC; CDR3: CASSKLAGATYEQYF
V: TRBV7-2; D: TRBD2; size: many; J: TRBJ2-5; DNA: TGTGCCAGCAGCCCCCGGAAAGCGGGGGAAGAGACCCAGTACTTC; CDR3: CASSPRKAGEETQYF
V: TRBV20-1; D: TRBD2; size: many; J: TRBJ2-5; DNA: TGCAGTGCTAGAGATGTTAGCGGGAGAACGGAGACCCAGTACTTC; CDR3: CSARDVSGRTETQYF
V: TRBV5-1; D: -; size: many; J: TRBJ1-2; DNA: TGCGCCAGCAGCCTGGACAAAGGCTACACCTTC; CDR3: CASSLDKGYTF
V: TRBV12-3/TRBV12-4; D: -; size: many; J: TRBJ1-5; DNA: TGTGCCAGCAGTTTCTCCGGTCAGCCCCAGCATTTT; CDR3: CASSFSGQPQHF
V: TRBV12-3/TRBV12-4; D: -; size: many; J: TRBJ2-6; DNA: TGTGCCAGCAGTTTCTCTGGGGCCAACGTCCTGACTTTC; CDR3: CASSFSGANVLTF
V: TRBV27; D: -; size: few; J: TRBJ2-2; DNA: TGTGCCAGCAGTTCCAGGACAGTTACCGGGGAGCTGTTTTTT; CDR3: CASSSRTVTGELFF
V: TRBV29-1; D: -; size: many; J: TRBJ2-7; DNA: TGCAGCGTGGAGGTTAGGGGGACCCCACGTGACGAGCAGTACTTC; CDR3: CSVEVRGTPRDEQYF
V: TRBV12-3/TRBV12-4; D: -; size: many; J: TRBJ2-7; DNA: TGTGCCAGCAGTCGGGGCCCACCCAACGAGCAGTACTTC; CDR3: CASSRGPPNEQYF
V: TRBV5-1; D: -; size: many; J: TRBJ2-7; DNA: TGCGCCAGCAGCTTTTCCAGGGGGGACCACGAGCAGTACTTC; CDR3: CASSFSRGDHEQYF
V: TRBV5-1; D: -; size: many; J: TRBJ1-2; DNA: TGCGCCAGCAGTTCGGGAGCAGGCTATGGCTACACCTTC; CDR3: CASSSGAGYGYTF
V: TRBV20-1; D: TRBD2; size: few; J: TRBJ2-7; DNA: TGCAGCGCTCCGGGACTAGCTAGTACGGACGAGCAGTACTTC; CDR3: CSAPGLASTDEQYF
V: TRBV20-1; D: -; size: many; J: TRBJ2-7; DNA: TGCAGTGCTAGAGATCCCTACGGGAGTAGTGAGCAGTACTTC; CDR3: CSARDPYGSSEQYF
V: TRBV7-9; D: -; size: many; J: TRBJ2-7; DNA: TGTGCCAGCAGCCGGGTGTCAGAATACGAGCAGTACTTC; CDR3: CASSRVSEYEQYF
V: TRBV4-2; D: TRBD1; size: many; J: TRBJ1-2; DNA: TGTGCCAGCAGCCCTGAAGGGGGCCGGGGTTATGGCTACACCTTC; CDR3: CASSPEGGRGYGYTF
V: TRBV12-3/TRBV12-4; D: TRBD2; size: -; J: TRBJ2-1; DNA: TGTGCCAGCAAGCCGGGACTAACTTACAATGAGCAGTTCTTC; CDR3: CASKPGLTYNEQFF
V: TRBV19; D: TRBD1; size: many; J: TRBJ1-2; DNA: TGTGCCAGTAGTCGTAGGGGGCTGGCGGAAGCCTATGGCTACACCTTC; CDR3: CASSRRGLAEAYGYTF
V: TRBV20-1; D: TRBD1; size: many; J: TRBJ1-2; DNA: TGCAGTGCTACGGGACAGGGGCTTAACTATGGCTACACCTTC; CDR3: CSATGQGLNYGYTF
V: TRBV7-2; D: -; size: many; J: TRBJ1-2; DNA: TGTGCCAGCAGCTTGAACAGGGACTATGGCTACACCTTC; CDR3: CASSLNRDYGYTF
V: TRBV3-1; D: -; size: few; J: TRBJ2-1; DNA: TGTGCCAGCAGCAGGTACGAAGGTGGTGAGCAGTTCTTC; CDR3: CASSRYEGGEQFF